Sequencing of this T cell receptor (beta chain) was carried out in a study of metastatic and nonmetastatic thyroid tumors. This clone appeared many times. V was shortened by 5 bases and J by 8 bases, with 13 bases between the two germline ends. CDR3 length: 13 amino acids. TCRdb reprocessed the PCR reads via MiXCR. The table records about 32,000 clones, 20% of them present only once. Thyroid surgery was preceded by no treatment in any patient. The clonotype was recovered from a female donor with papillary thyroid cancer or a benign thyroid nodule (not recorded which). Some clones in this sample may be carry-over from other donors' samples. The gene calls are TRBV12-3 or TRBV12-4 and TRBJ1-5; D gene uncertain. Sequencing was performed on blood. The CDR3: CASSLRPTEPQHF. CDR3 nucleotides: TGTGCCAGCAGTCTACGACCGACGGAGCCCCAGCATTTT.